Listed below are T cell receptor beta chains from one sample, sequenced in a study of cytomegalovirus exposure and HLA in healthy donors. Assay used: immunoSEQ multiplex PCR; TCRdb lists only in-frame clones, some missing. This sample has about 130,000 clones, with 76% found just once. The sequenced material came from PBMCs. Receptor source: a man aged 35-49 years in good health and CMV-seronegative. The conserved cysteine and the conserved F or W are not part of the CDR3 here. D genes are given only for firm matches. Part of the rows lack a size; the others show once, few, many or a class for expanded clones.

V	J	size	D	CDR3
TRBV29-1	TRBJ1-1	NA	NA	SVRPGLATEAF
TRBV6-5	TRBJ2-1	few	TRBD2	ASGLAGGKQF
TRBV5-4	TRBJ2-3	NA	TRBD1	ASSYRDRGSTDTQY
TRBV29-1	TRBJ2-5	NA	NA	SVARQNQETQY
TRBV27	TRBJ1-6	NA	NA	ASSPLGSASFSSYNSPLH
TRBV11-2	TRBJ2-3	NA	NA	ASSPQGTDTQY
TRBV4-3	TRBJ1-3	NA	NA	ASSPEGGSGNTIY
TRBV6-1	TRBJ2-5	NA	TRBD2	ASRTSGSGGETQY
TRBV19	TRBJ1-1	NA	TRBD1	ASSPMGQGPTEAF
TRBV7-2	TRBJ2-7	NA	TRBD2	ASSSSGGASYEQY
TRBV28	TRBJ2-7	NA	NA	ASSRTVSYEQY
TRBV29-1	TRBJ1-2	NA	NA	SVEGGPLVTNYGYT
TRBV4-3	TRBJ2-1	NA	TRBD1	ASSQGNRNRGSSYNEQF
TRBV4-3	TRBJ1-2	NA	TRBD1	ASSQDFGTGGTYGYT
TRBV28	TRBJ2-7	NA	TRBD2	ASSLEPIIGLAGTPYEQY
TRBV27	TRBJ2-3	few	TRBD2	ASREEGDTQY
TRBV7-6	TRBJ2-1	NA	NA	ASSLAQSVRGEQF
TRBV5-6	TRBJ2-7	NA	NA	ASSTTYEQY
TRBV11-3	TRBJ2-5	NA	NA	ASSLSDGETQY
TRBV5-1	TRBJ2-7	NA	NA	ASSLSGGSSYEQY
TRBV19	TRBJ1-4	NA	TRBD1	ASTPRTGLNEKLF
TRBV20-1	TRBJ2-1	once	NA	SASVPDEQF
TRBV30	TRBJ1-1	NA	NA	AKRGGDTEAF
TRBV6-4	TRBJ1-1	NA	NA	ASSDSRQLYTEAF
TRBV6-1	TRBJ2-7	NA	TRBD1	ASSAVQGAAYEQY
TRBV4-3	TRBJ2-6	few	TRBD2	ASSLGLAGGLGGANVLT
TRBV28	TRBJ1-2	NA	NA	ASSLQDYGYT
TRBV4-3	TRBJ2-1	NA	TRBD2	ASSQDGTSGHNEQF
TRBV19	TRBJ1-1	NA	TRBD1	ASSTTGGWNTEAF
TRBV27	TRBJ2-7	few	TRBD1	ASSPGTGDYYEQY
TRBV10-3	TRBJ1-3	NA	TRBD1	AISGGTGDSGNTIY
TRBV4-3	TRBJ1-1	NA	NA	ASSQDSDSQAF
TRBV7-8	TRBJ1-4	NA	NA	ASSVGRTSPNEKLF
TRBV11-2	TRBJ1-4	NA	NA	ASSLRIGDPNEKLF
TRBV4-3	TRBJ1-1	NA	NA	ASSQEWVRGVEAF
TRBV25-1	TRBJ2-5	NA	TRBD1	ASSARDRVASGTQY
TRBV6-5	TRBJ1-1	once	NA	ASSYNSGGDTEAF
TRBV29-1	TRBJ2-5	NA	NA	SVEQHSQETQY
TRBV4-3	TRBJ1-4	once	NA	ASSPRLPATNEKLF
TRBV29-1	TRBJ1-2	NA	TRBD1	SVQGQGRPYGYT
TRBV6-5	TRBJ2-2	NA	TRBD2	ASRLAGGPGELF
TRBV6-5	TRBJ2-7	few	TRBD1	ASSTGQGTYEQY
TRBV6-1	TRBJ1-4	NA	NA	ASSGPTGATNEKLF
TRBV2	TRBJ2-2	NA	NA	ASSDSGGLDTGELF
TRBV21-1	TRBJ2-3	NA	NA	ASSKGASTDTQY
TRBV9	TRBJ2-3	NA	NA	ASSVAVALGTDTQY
TRBV5-6	TRBJ2-3	NA	TRBD2	ASSLVASGGVY
TRBV5-1	TRBJ2-7	NA	TRBD1	ASSLVTGQGFHEQY
TRBV10-3	TRBJ2-7	NA	NA	AISESTRESYEQY
TRBV10-3	TRBJ1-5	NA	NA	AISGTGNSNQPQH
TRBV19	TRBJ1-5	NA	TRBD1	ASSTYRQGVSNQPQH
TRBV12-2	TRBJ1-2	NA	NA	ASRLWTANYGYT
TRBV29-1	TRBJ2-3	NA	NA	SVDRAYTDTQY
TRBV5-1	TRBJ2-5	NA	TRBD1	ASSFGQGGGETQY
TRBV6-6	TRBJ1-3	few	NA	AAVGGSGNTIY